Each of the 29 T cell receptor beta chains below was sequenced from the same sample in a study of T-cell memory formation after mild COVID-19. TCRdb recomputed calls from the 5' RACE reads with MiXCR, one row per CDR3 protein. The repertoire has 350,000 to 450,000 distinct CDR3 sequences, around 28% of them found once; the top ten carry approximately 15%. Sequenced material: PBMCs or a T cell subset sorted from them (not recorded which). Every receptor here comes from an adult woman who had mild COVID-19 (a few samples of this study predate the infection). Cell type and time point are not known.

The chain has TRBV12-3 or TRBV12-4 and TRBJ2-5; 10 nucleotides align to TRBD2. The junction had 3 bases not matched to a gene; V was cut back by 6 bases and J by 2 bases. The CDR3 length is 14 residues. The CDR3 region has the DNA TGTGCCAGCAGACGGACTAGCGGACAAGAGACCCAGTACTTC. Protein product: CASRRTSGQETQYF.

J is TRBJ1-5 and V is TRBV6-6, with a weak D call TRBD1 (5 bases). CDR3 length equals 15 residues. The V end was cut by 5 bases, the J end by 4 bases, with 15 bases between. Germline-derived CDR1 and CDR2 are MNHNY and SVGAGI (reference sequence). DNA of the CDR3: TGTGCCAGCAGTCCCGACAGCTTCGGAAATCAGCCCCAGCATTTT. This gives the protein CASSPDSFGNQPQHF.

The gene calls are TRBV6-5 and TRBJ1-2; unclear D gene. Germline V gene sequence: CDR1 MNHEY, CDR2 SVGAGI. The germline V and J ends were trimmed by 6 bases and 4 bases, with 9 bases remaining between them. This CDR3 has 12 residues. The CDR3 DNA reads as TGTGCCAGCAGGGGTTGGGGCTATGGCTACACCTTC. Amino acids: CASRGWGYGYTF.

This chain links TRBV6-5 with TRBJ2-1, with TRBD2 matching 8 bases. J lost 3 bases, V lost 2 bases, and 15 bases had no gene match. The germline CDR1 and CDR2 sequences are MNHEY and SVGAGI. This CDR3 spans 19 amino acids. The CDR3 loop is CASSYHPMRISGNYNEQFF. As DNA, the CDR3 is TGTGCCAGCAGTTACCACCCCATGAGGATTAGCGGGAACTACAATGAGCAGTTCTTC.

The chain joins TRBV12-3 or TRBV12-4 to TRBJ2-2; a possible D gene is TRBD1 (5 bases). The CDR3 totals 14 residues. The V and J ends lost 4 bases and 2 bases respectively, with 8 bases between them. The CDR3, as DNA: TGTGCCAGCAGTTGGCAGGGAAACACCGGGGAGCTGTTTTTT. This gives the protein CASSWQGNTGELFF.

This clonotype was seen more than once but under ten times. The CDR3: CASSPTGTSGSRELFF. CDR3 bases: TGTGCCAGCAGCCCGACTGGGACTAGCGGGAGCCGGGAGCTGTTTTTT. This chain connects TRBV5-5 to TRBJ2-2; TRBD2 matches 14 bases. With V trimmed by 4 bases and J by 9 bases, 8 bases remained unmatched. The CDR3 is 16 residues long. Germline V lookup: CDR1 SGHKS, CDR2 YYEKEE (reference sequence).

In its sample, this clonotype was seen a few times. V and J are TRBV5-1 and TRBJ2-2; TRBD2 aligns across 11 bases. The CDR3 has 16 amino acids. Looked up from germline, CDR1 is SGHRS and CDR2 is YFSETQ. V lost 5 bases, J lost 5 bases, and 8 bases stayed unmatched. The CDR3 loop is CASSTAGTSGTGELFF. The CDR3 DNA reads as TGCGCCAGCAGTACCGCCGGGACTAGCGGAACCGGGGAGCTGTTTTTT.

This sequence joins TRBV13 and TRBJ2-7; maybe TRBD1 (6 bases). The CDR3 contains 12 residues. V was trimmed by 6 bases and J by 5 bases, leaving 11 bases between them. Germline V lookup: CDR1 PRHDT, CDR2 FYEKMQ (reference sequence). CDR3 residues: CASRAQGNEQYF. The DNA of the CDR3 is TGTGCCAGCAGAGCACAGGGAAACGAGCAGTACTTC.

This chain uses TRBV7-9 with TRBJ2-2; 7 bases line up with TRBD2. CDR1 is SEHNR, CDR2 FQNEAQ, per germline (reference sequence). The CDR3 is made up of 15 amino acids. V was pared by 5 bases and J by 3 bases, with 6 bases of the junction left unmatched. The CDR3 loop is CASSTTGGYTGELFF. CDR3 bases: TGTGCCAGCAGCACCACGGGAGGCTACACCGGGGAGCTGTTTTTT.

This sequence joins TRBV10-3 and TRBJ2-1, with 9 positions matching TRBD2. CDR3 length: 19 amino acids. Germline lookup yields CDR1 ENHRY and CDR2 SYGVKD. The ends lost 4 bases at V and 4 bases at J; junction bases unmatched: 17. In DNA form, the CDR3 reads TGTGCCATCAGTGTTCCTAGCGGGAAGTCCGGAGATCCATACAATGAGCAGTTCTTC. This translates into CAISVPSGKSGDPYNEQFF.

The chain couples TRBV5-4 to TRBJ2-1, with D possibly being TRBD2 (6 bases). Germline loops: CDR1 SGHNT, CDR2 YYREEE (reference sequence). The CDR3 sequence is 11 residues long. Trimming removed 3 bases from V and 10 bases from J, with 8 bases in between. CDR3 sequence (DNA): TGTGCCAGCAGCTCGGAGGGGGAGCAGTTCTTC. Translated, it gives CASSSEGEQFF. Full variable domain (rest looked up from reference TRBV5-4 and TRBJ2-1): ETGVTQSPTHLIKTRGQQVTLRCSSQSGHNTVSWYQQALGQGPQFIFQYYREEENGRGNFPPRFSGLQFPNYSSELNVNALELDDSALYLCASSSEGEQFFGPGTRLTVL.

This clonotype was observed many times. Relative to the germline gene, one junction end is altered; a read error may explain this. The V gene is TRBV12-3 or TRBV12-4, the J gene TRBJ2-7; D not certain. The CDR3 contains 12 residues. The CDR3 loop is CASSLGTYEQYF. CDR3 nucleotide sequence: TGTGCCAGCAGCTTAGGGACCTACGAGCAGTACTTC.

This chain connects TRBV20-1 to TRBJ2-1; D is ambiguous. The V and J ends lost 1 base and 8 bases respectively, with 9 bases between them. Germline values: CDR1 DFQATT, CDR2 SNEGSKA (reference sequence). This CDR3 comprises 12 residues. DNA of the CDR3: TGCAGTGCTAGAGTGACACGGGATGAGCAGTTCTTC. It yields the protein CSARVTRDEQFF.

This clonotype was picked up a small number of times. The chain joins TRBV5-1 to TRBJ2-2; TRBD1 aligns across 7 bases. The CDR3 sequence is 16 residues long. V lost 0 bases to trimming and J lost 6 bases; unmatched junction nucleotides: 8. Looked up from germline, CDR1 is SGHRS and CDR2 is YFSETQ. The CDR3 protein is CASSLDRGVLPGELFF. CDR3 in DNA: TGCGCCAGCAGCTTGGACAGGGGCGTATTACCCGGGGAGCTGTTTTTT.

This clonotype was seen a few times. The chain has TRBV7-9 and TRBJ2-7, with TRBD2 matching 10 bases. After removal of 5 bases from V and 6 bases from J, the junction contained 7 bases not matched to a gene. Germline V CDR1 and CDR2: SEHNR, FQNEAQ (reference sequence). CDR3 length: 14 amino acids. CDR3 DNA: TGTGCCAGCAGCAGAGCGGGAGGGCCGGGCGAGCAGTACTTC. Protein: CASSRAGGPGEQYF.

In this sample, this clonotype turned up a few times. The chain combines TRBV20-1 with TRBJ1-1; unclear D gene. Trimming removed 3 bases from V and 0 bases from J, with 8 bases in between. Germline V gene lookup returns CDR1 DFQATT and CDR2 SNEGSKA (reference sequence). This CDR3 contains 13 residues. CDR3 sequence: CSASPSLNTEAFF. CDR3 DNA: TGCAGTGCTAGCCCCAGCCTGAACACTGAAGCTTTCTTT.

The gene calls are TRBV12-3 or TRBV12-4 and TRBJ1-5; 8 bases fit TRBD1. The CDR3 length is 18 residues. J was trimmed by 0 bases and V by 5 bases; bases with no gene match: 12. The chain's CDR3 is CASSTDRGGYGSNQPQHF. The CDR3, as DNA: TGTGCCAGCAGTACTGACAGGGGAGGATATGGTAGCAATCAGCCCCAGCATTTT.

The rearrangement links TRBV3-1 to TRBJ2-2; TRBD1 matches 10 bases. Looked up from germline, CDR1 is LGHDT and CDR2 is YNNKEL (reference sequence). The V and J ends lost 4 bases and 6 bases, in that order; junction bases with no gene match: 8. The CDR3 loop spans 16 amino acids. The CDR3: CASSLEGQGIAGELFF. The DNA of the CDR3 is TGTGCCAGCAGCCTAGAGGGACAGGGGATCGCCGGGGAGCTGTTTTTT.

V and J are TRBV7-6 and TRBJ2-1, with 13 bases matching TRBD2. Germline lookup yields CDR1 SGHVS and CDR2 FNYEAQ. V shed 5 bases and J 7 bases; nucleotides not matched to a gene: 11. CDR3 size: 17 residues. The DNA of the CDR3 is TGTGCCAGCAGCCCATTCTCGACTAGCGGGAGGATTAATGAGCAGTTCTTC. It translates to CASSPFSTSGRINEQFF.

This clonotype has ten or more counts. The chain has TRBV5-1 and TRBJ2-2; D call uncertain. There are 14 residues in the CDR3. Per the germline V gene, CDR1 is SGHRS and CDR2 is YFSETQ. Trimming shortened V by 4 bases and J by 4 bases, and 11 bases separated the two germline ends. The CDR3 reads CASSLPGTTGELFF. The DNA of the CDR3 is TGCGCCAGCAGCCTCCCAGGAACCACCGGGGAGCTGTTTTTT.

The chain joins TRBV24-1 to TRBJ2-2, with unresolved D. CDR1 is KGHDR, CDR2 SFDVKD, per germline. This CDR3 contains 15 residues. The V end lost 2 bases, the J end lost 2 bases, and 8 bases lay between the germline ends. The CDR3 reads CATSDSRQNTGELFF. CDR3 DNA: TGTGCCACCAGTGATTCCAGACAAAACACCGGGGAGCTGTTTTTT.

This clonotype was counted between two and nine times. The V call is TRBV6-5, the J call TRBJ2-7; 12 bases are a match to TRBD2. The CDR3 length is 13 residues. V dropped 9 bases and J dropped 2; count of bases not matched to a gene: 2. Germline V gene data show CDR1 as MNHEY and CDR2 as SVGAGI. The CDR3 sequence is CASRLAGAYEQYF. As DNA, the CDR3 is TGTGCCAGTCGACTAGCGGGAGCCTACGAGCAGTACTTC.

For the CDR3, the DNA is TGTGCCAGCAGCCAGGACAGGGTTCTGTCCAAAAACATTCAGTACTTC. It translates to CASSQDRVLSKNIQYF. The genes are TRBV7-2 and TRBJ2-4, with 8 positions matching TRBD1. CDR1 and CDR2 from the germline V gene are SGHTA and FQGNSA. There are 16 residues in the CDR3. After removal of 5 bases from V and 2 bases from J, the junction contained 8 bases not matched to a gene. The complete variable domain, with remaining parts taken from reference TRBV7-2 and TRBJ2-4, reads GAGVSQSPSNKVTEKGKDVELRCDPISGHTALYWYRQSLGQGLEFLIYFQGNSAPDKSGLPSDRFSAERTGGSVSTLTIQRTQQEDSAVYLCASSQDRVLSKNIQYFGAGTRLSVL.

This clonotype was counted between two and nine times. CDR3 loop: CASSFTSGRGKETQYF. The CDR3 DNA reads as TGTGCCAGCAGCTTCACTAGCGGGAGAGGGAAAGAGACCCAGTACTTC. The chain links TRBV5-4 to TRBJ2-5; TRBD2 matches 11 bases. The V segment lost 2 bases and the J segment 3 bases; nucleotides outside the gene matches: 6. The germline gives CDR1 SGHNT, CDR2 YYREEE (reference sequence). The CDR3 is 16 amino acids.

The chain joins TRBV7-3 to TRBJ2-1; D is undetermined. V lost 2 bases to trimming and J lost 11 bases, with 13 bases between them. The CDR3 runs 13 residues. Germline lookup yields CDR1 SGHTA and CDR2 FQGTGA. CDR3 sequence (DNA): TGTGCCAGCAGCTTAGGCTCGACTTCCCAGCAGTTCTTC. Its translation: CASSLGSTSQQFF.

The chain employs TRBV7-6 and TRBJ2-2; D unclear. Germline assignment: CDR1 SGHVS and CDR2 FNYEAQ. The CDR3 covers 11 residues. The V end lost 3 bases, the J end lost 10 bases, and 6 bases lay between the germline ends. In DNA, the CDR3 is TGTGCCAGCAGCTTTGGGATGGAGCTGTTTTTT. Protein sequence: CASSFGMELFF.

This clonotype was observed a handful of times. This chain joins TRBV6-1 and TRBJ1-1; TRBD1 agrees at 7 bases. The trim removed 1 base at V and 5 bases at J, leaving 4 bases unmatched. The CDR3 contains 14 residues. CDR1 and CDR2 (germline): MNHNS, SASEGT. CDR3 region: CASSEGGGQTEAFF. CDR3 nucleotides: TGTGCCAGCAGTGAAGGAGGGGGACAGACTGAAGCTTTCTTT.

This sequence joins TRBV2 and TRBJ1-5; 7 positions match TRBD1. Per germline, CDR1 SNHLY and CDR2 FYNNEI. The CDR3 runs to 13 residues. Trimming took 8 bases from V and 3 from J; bases not matched to a gene: 4. The CDR3 sequence: CASSGQANQPQHF. The CDR3 region has the DNA TGTGCCAGCTCCGGACAGGCCAATCAGCCCCAGCATTTT.

The rearrangement uses TRBV12-2 and TRBJ2-7. TRBV12-2 represents a pseudogene. This CDR3 spans 21 amino acids. The CDR3 region is CASRLADLWAAQYLISYEQYF. CDR3 bases: TGTGCAAGTCGCTTAGCGGATCTGTGGGCAGCTCAGTACCTGATCTCCTACGAGCAGTACTTC.